The T cell receptor (beta chain) described here comes from a study of cytomegalovirus exposure and HLA in healthy donors. These donors, healthy bone marrow donors, were studied. Findings and limits, study-wide: Association of 16,951 TCR beta sequences with HLA alleles was found at 0.05 false discovery rate in a later analysis. In a later analysis, common viral pathogens appeared linked to several of the most significant clusters. The study recorded some 160 TCR beta chains that were cytomegalovirus-associated.

Germline CDR1 and CDR2: GTSNPN and SVGIG (reference sequence). The CDR3 totals 12 residues. Trimming left V 2 bases short and J 8 bases short, with 9 bases between. It was with 60 Vbeta and 13 Jbeta primers that the PCR ran. Assay used: immunoSEQ multiplex PCR; TCRdb lists only in-frame clones, some missing. Seen here are about 110,000 clones, 73% observed once, and the top ten hold roughly 0.82%. A note on this clone: Its specificity is unknown.

V usage is TRBV30 and J usage is TRBJ1-4, with D possibly being TRBD1 (5 bases). This TCR was recovered from a young woman in good health and CMV-seronegative. Sequences were obtained from PBMCs. The chain's CDR3 is CAWSLRGEKLFF. In nucleotides, the CDR3 is TGTGCCTGGAGTCTGCGGGGGGAAAAACTGTTTTTT.